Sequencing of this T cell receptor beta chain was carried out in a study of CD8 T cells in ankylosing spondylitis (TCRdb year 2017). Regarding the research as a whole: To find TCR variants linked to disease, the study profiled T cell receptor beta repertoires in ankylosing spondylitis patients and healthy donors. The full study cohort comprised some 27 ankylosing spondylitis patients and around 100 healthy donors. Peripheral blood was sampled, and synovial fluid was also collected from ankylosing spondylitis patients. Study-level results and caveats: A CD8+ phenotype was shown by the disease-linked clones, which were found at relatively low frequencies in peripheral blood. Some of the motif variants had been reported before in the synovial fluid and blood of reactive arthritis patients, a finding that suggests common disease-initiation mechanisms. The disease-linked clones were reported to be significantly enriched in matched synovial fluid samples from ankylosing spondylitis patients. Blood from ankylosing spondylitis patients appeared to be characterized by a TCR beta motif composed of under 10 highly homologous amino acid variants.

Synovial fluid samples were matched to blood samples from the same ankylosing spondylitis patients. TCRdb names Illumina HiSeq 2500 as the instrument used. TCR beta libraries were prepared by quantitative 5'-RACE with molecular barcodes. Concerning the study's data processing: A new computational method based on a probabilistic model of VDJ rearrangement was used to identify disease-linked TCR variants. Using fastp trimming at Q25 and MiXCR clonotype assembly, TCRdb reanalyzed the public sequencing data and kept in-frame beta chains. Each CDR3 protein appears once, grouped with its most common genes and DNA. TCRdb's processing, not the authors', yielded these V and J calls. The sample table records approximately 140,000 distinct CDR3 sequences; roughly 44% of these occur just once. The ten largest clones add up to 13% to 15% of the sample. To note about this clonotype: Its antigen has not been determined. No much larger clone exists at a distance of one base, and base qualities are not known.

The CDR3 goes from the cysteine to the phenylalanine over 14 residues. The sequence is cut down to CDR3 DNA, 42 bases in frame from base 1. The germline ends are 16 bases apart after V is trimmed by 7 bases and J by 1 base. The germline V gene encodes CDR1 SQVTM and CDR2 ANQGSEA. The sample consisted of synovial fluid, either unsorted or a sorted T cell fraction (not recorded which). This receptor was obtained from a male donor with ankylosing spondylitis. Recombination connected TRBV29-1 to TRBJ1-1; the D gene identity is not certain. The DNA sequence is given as TGCAGCGCCCTCCAGATAGTTCCGAACACTGAAGCTTTCTTT. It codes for CSALQIVPNTEAFF.